A selection of T cell receptor beta chains follows, all from one sample in a study of T cell responses to AZD1222 COVID-19 vaccine. Sequencing used immunoSEQ multiplex PCR; TCRdb keeps in-frame clones, though not all of them. The table records some 16,000 clones, over 60% of them present only once. The sample here was peripheral blood, taken 28 days after the second AZD1222 dose. These TCRs come from an adult who received the AZD1222 COVID-19 vaccine. Each CDR3 is given with its conserved first and last residue. D genes are given only for firm matches. Only part of the rows carry a size: once, few, many, or a class if the clone is expanded.

CASSLNRYEQYF,TGTGCCAGCAGCTTAAACCGATACGAGCAGTACTTC,TRBJ2-7,-,TRBV11-2,-
CASSQDNSGGSYNEQFF,TGCGCCAGCAGCCAAGATAATAGCGGGGGGAGTTACAATGAGCAGTTCTTC,TRBJ2-1,TRBD2,TRBV4-1,few
CASSDPGATNEKLFF,TGCGCCAGCAGTGACCCAGGGGCAACTAATGAAAAACTGTTTTTT,TRBJ1-4,-,TRBV10-2,-
CASSQGDRLTETQYF,TGTGCCAGCAGCCAAGGGGACAGGCTGACGGAGACCCAGTACTTC,TRBJ2-5,TRBD1,TRBV3-1/TRBV3-2,-
CTSGHGYTF,TGCACCAGCGGACATGGCTACACCTTC,TRBJ1-2,-,TRBV1,-
CASSLSRGEQFF,TGTGCCAGCAGCTTATCCCGCGGTGAGCAGTTCTTC,TRBJ2-1,-,TRBV11-2,-
CASSPPGIKTYEQYF,TGTGCCAGCAGCCCCCCTGGGATTAAGACCTACGAGCAGTACTTC,TRBJ2-7,-,TRBV7-8,-
CASSPLDLNTEAFF,TGTGCCAGTAGTCCTCTCGACCTGAACACTGAAGCTTTCTTT,TRBJ1-1,-,TRBV19,-
CASSLGPGLSPLHF,TGTGCCAGCAGCTTGGGTCCGGGACTTTCACCCCTCCACTTT,TRBJ1-6,-,TRBV7-9,-
CAWVRDRGSLGYTF,TGTGCCTGGGTCCGGGACAGGGGATCTCTTGGCTACACCTTC,TRBJ1-2,TRBD1,TRBV30,-
CASSSLRGAQDTQYF,TGTGCCAGCAGCTCACTCCGTGGGGCGCAAGATACGCAGTATTTT,TRBJ2-3,-,TRBV14,-
CASSLRGGNNEQFF,TGTGCCAGCAGCTTACGGGGGGGAAACAATGAGCAGTTCTTC,TRBJ2-1,TRBD2,TRBV11-3,-
CASSQYGQTSNQPQHF,TGTGCCAGCAGCCAATATGGACAAACTAGCAATCAGCCCCAGCATTTT,TRBJ1-5,-,TRBV7-8,-
CASSQGDRGGYGYTF,TGCGCCAGCAGCCAAGGCGACAGGGGCGGCTATGGCTACACCTTC,TRBJ1-2,TRBD1,TRBV4-3,-
CASKPGGQETQYF,TGTGCCAGCAAACCCGGGGGGCAGGAGACCCAGTACTTC,TRBJ2-5,-,TRBV18,once
CASSPYTGAQSTGELFF,TGTGCCAGCAGCCCTTATACAGGGGCGCAGAGCACCGGGGAGCTGTTTTTT,TRBJ2-2,TRBD1,TRBV5-5,once
CASSRSGDTNTEAFF,TGTGCCAGCAGCCGCTCAGGGGACACGAACACTGAAGCTTTCTTT,TRBJ1-1,-,TRBV14,-
CASTQGRANVLTF,TGTGCCAGCACCCAGGGGAGGGCCAACGTCCTGACTTTC,TRBJ2-6,-,TRBV3-1/TRBV3-2,-
CASSAPRDHYEQYF,TGTGCCAGCAGCGCCCCTAGGGATCACTACGAGCAGTACTTC,TRBJ2-7,-,TRBV9,-
CATSSPTSANTGELFF,TGTGCCACCAGCAGCCCCACTAGCGCCAACACCGGGGAGCTGTTTTTT,TRBJ2-2,TRBD2,TRBV15,few
CAWTHNYGYTF,TGTGCCTGGACGCATAACTATGGCTACACCTTC,TRBJ1-2,-,TRBV30,-
CSVEGDRGELFF,TGCAGCGTTGAGGGAGACCGCGGGGAGCTGTTTTTT,TRBJ2-2,-,TRBV29-1,-
CASSQPGALETQYF,TGCGCCAGCAGCCAGCCCGGTGCTCTCGAGACCCAGTACTTC,TRBJ2-5,-,TRBV4-1,-
CASSLVHNHGYTF,TGTGCCAGCAGTTTAGTCCATAATCATGGCTACACCTTC,TRBJ1-2,-,TRBV12-3/TRBV12-4,-
CASSFPRGDTQYF,TGTGCCAGCAGCTTTCCCCGGGGGGATACGCAGTATTTT,TRBJ2-3,-,TRBV13,once